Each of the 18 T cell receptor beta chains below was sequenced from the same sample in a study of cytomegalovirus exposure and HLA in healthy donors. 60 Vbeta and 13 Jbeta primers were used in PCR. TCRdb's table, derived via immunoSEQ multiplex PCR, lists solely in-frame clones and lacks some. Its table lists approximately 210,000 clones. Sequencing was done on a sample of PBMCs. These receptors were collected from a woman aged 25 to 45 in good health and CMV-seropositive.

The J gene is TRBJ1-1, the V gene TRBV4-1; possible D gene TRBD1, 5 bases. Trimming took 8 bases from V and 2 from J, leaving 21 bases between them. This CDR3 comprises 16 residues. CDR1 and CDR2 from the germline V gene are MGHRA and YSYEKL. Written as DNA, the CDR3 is TGCGCCAGCTCTCAACCTACCCAGGGATTAAACACTGAAGCTTTCTTT. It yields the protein CASSQPTQGLNTEAFF.

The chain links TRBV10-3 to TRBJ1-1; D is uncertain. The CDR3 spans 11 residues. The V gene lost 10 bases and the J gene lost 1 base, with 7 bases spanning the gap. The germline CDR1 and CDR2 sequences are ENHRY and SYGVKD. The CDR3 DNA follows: TGTGCCACCCGGGGGAACACTGAAGCTTTCTTT. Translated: CATRGNTEAFF.

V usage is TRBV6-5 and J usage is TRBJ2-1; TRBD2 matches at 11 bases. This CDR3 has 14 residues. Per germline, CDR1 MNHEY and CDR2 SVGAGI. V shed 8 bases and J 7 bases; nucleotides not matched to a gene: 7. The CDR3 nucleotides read TGTGCCAGCTACCTTAGCGGGAGGGCAAATGAGCAGTTCTTC. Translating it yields CASYLSGRANEQFF.

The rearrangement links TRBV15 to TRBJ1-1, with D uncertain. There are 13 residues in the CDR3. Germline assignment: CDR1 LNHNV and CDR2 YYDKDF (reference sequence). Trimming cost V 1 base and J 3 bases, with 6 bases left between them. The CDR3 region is CATSRVQDTEAFF. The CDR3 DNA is TGTGCCACCAGCAGAGTACAAGACACTGAAGCTTTCTTT.

CDR3 loop: CASSARGLAGGRGETQYF. The CDR3 DNA follows: TGTGCCAGCAGCGCGCGAGGACTAGCGGGAGGCCGTGGAGAGACCCAGTACTTC. The genes are TRBV9 and TRBJ2-5; TRBD2 matches at 14 bases. In germline, CDR1 is SGDLS, CDR2 YYNGEE. Trimming took 3 bases from V and 4 from J; bases not matched to a gene: 11. The CDR3 runs 18 residues.

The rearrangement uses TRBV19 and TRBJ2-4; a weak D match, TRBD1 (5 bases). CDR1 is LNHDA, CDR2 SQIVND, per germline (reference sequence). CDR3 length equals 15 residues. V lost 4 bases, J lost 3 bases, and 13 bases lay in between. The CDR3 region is CASSRGGRGKNIQYF. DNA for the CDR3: TGTGCCAGTAGTAGGGGTGGAAGGGGCAAAAACATTCAGTACTTC.

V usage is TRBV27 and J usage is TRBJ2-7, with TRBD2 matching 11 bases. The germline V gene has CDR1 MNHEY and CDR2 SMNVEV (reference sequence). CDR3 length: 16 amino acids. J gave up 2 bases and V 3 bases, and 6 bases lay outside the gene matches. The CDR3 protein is CASSFSSGRIPYEQYF. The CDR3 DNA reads TGTGCCAGCAGTTTTTCTAGCGGGAGGATCCCCTACGAGCAGTACTTC.

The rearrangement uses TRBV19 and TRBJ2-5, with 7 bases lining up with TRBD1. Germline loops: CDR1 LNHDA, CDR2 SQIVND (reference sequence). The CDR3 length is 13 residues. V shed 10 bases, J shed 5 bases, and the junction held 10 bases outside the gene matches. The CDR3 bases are TGTGCCACCACCGGGACAGCGCGGGAGACCCAGTACTTC. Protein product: CATTGTARETQYF.

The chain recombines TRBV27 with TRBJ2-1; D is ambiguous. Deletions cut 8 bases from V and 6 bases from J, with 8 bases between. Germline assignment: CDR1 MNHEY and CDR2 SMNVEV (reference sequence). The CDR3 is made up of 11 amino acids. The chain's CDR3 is CASSLRNEQFF. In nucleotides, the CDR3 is TGTGCCAGCTCACTACGCAATGAGCAGTTCTTC.

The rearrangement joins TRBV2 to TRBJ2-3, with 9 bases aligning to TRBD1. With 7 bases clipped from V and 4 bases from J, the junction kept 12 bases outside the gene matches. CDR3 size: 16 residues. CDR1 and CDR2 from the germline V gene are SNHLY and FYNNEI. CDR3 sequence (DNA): TGTGCCAGCATAAGGGGGACAGGGTTCGACTCAGATACGCAGTATTTT. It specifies CASIRGTGFDSDTQYF. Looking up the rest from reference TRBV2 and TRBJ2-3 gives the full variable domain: EPEVTQTPSHQVTQMGQEVILRCVPISNHLYFYWYRQILGQKVEFLVSFYNNEISEKSEIFDDQFSVERPDGSNFTLKIRSTKLEDSAMYFCASIRGTGFDSDTQYFGPGTRLTVL.

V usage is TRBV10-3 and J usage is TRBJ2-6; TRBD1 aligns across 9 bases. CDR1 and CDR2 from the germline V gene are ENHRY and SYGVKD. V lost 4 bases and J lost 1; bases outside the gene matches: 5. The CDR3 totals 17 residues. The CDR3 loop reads CAISAGTGISGANVLTF. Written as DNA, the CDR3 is TGTGCCATCAGTGCCGGGACAGGGATATCTGGGGCCAACGTCCTGACTTTC.

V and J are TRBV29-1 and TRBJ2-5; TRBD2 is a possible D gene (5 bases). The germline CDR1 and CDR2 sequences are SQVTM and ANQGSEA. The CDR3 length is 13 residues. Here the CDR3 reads CGAFGIGRETQYF. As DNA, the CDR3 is TGCGGAGCGTTTGGAATAGGGAGAGAGACCCAGTACTTC.

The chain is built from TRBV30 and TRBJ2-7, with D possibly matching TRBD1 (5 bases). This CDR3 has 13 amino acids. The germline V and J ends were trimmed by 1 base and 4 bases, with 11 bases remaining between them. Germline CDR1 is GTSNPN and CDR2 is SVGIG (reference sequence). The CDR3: CAWSEQVLYEQYF. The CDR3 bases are TGTGCCTGGAGTGAACAGGTCCTTTACGAGCAGTACTTC.

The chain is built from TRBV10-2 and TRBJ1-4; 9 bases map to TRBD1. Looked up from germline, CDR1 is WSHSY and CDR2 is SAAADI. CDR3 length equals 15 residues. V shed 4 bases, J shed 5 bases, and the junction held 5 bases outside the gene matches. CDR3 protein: CASSGPGQGNEKLFF. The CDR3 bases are TGCGCCAGCAGTGGACCGGGACAGGGCAATGAAAAACTGTTTTTT.

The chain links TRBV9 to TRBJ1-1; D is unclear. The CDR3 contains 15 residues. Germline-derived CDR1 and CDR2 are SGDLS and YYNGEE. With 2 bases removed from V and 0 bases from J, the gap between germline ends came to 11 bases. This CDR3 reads CASSVATNMNTEAFF. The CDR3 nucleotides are TGTGCCAGCAGCGTCGCGACAAACATGAACACTGAAGCTTTCTTT.

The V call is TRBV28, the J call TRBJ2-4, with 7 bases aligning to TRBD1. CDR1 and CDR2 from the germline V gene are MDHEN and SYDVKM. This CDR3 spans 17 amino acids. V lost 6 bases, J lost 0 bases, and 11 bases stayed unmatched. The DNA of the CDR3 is TGTGCCAGCAGAACAGGGGAAGGGGTCCTAGCCAAAAACATTCAGTACTTC. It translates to CASRTGEGVLAKNIQYF.

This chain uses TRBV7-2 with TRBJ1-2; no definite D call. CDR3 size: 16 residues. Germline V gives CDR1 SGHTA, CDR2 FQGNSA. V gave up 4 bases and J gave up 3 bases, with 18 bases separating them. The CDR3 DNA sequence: TGTGCCAGCAGCTCCACCTGGGCGAATTCCGACTATGGCTACACCTTC. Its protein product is CASSSTWANSDYGYTF.

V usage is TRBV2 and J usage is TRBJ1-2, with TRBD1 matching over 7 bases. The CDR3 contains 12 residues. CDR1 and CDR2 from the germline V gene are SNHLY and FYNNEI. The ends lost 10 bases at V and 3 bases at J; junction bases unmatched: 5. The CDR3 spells CAIGTAYYGYTF. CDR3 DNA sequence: TGTGCCATCGGGACAGCCTACTATGGCTACACCTTC.